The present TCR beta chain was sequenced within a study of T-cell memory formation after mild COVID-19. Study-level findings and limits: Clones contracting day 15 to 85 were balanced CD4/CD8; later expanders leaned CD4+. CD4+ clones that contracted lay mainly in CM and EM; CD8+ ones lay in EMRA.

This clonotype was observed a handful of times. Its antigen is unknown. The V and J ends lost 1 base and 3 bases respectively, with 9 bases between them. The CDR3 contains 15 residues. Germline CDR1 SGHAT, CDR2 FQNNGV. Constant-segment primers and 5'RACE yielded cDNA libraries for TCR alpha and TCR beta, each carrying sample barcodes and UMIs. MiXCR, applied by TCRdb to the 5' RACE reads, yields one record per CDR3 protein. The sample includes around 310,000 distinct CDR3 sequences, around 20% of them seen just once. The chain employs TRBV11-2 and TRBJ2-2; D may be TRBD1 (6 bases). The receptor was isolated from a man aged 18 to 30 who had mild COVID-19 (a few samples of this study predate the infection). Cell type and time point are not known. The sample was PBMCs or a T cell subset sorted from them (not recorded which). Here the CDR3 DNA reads TGTGCCAGCAGCTTAGGGCAGGGGTACACCGGGGAGCTGTTTTTT. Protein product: CASSLGQGYTGELFF.